This paragraph covers one TCR beta chain sequence. Its matching antigen is unknown. These data belong to a study of cytomegalovirus exposure and HLA in healthy donors. Study observations and caveats: A reported reduction in N-insertions relative to the approximately 670-donor mean was seen in an Asian-associated ancestry cluster in a later analysis. Later analysis associated a missense DCLRE1C variant with TCR beta V- and J-gene trimming. Usually a TCR sequence was rare, but some public TCRs were found in many donors.

The primer mix had 60 Vbeta and 13 Jbeta primers. Assay used: immunoSEQ multiplex PCR; TCRdb lists only in-frame clones, some missing. The sample yields roughly 100,000 clones, about 69% seen once. The TCR was taken from a woman aged 18-35 years in good health and CMV-seropositive. Source material: PBMCs.

The CDR3 reads CASSLQGAFTGELFF. The CDR3 DNA reads TGTGCCAGCAGCCTACAGGGGGCCTTCACCGGGGAGCTGTTTTTT. The chain carries TRBV7-9 and TRBJ2-2, with 9 bases matching TRBD1. The CDR3 consists of 15 residues. Germline trimming cut 5 bases from V and 4 bases from J; bases unmatched to any gene: 5. Germline assignment: CDR1 SEHNR and CDR2 FQNEAQ (reference sequence).